This T cell receptor beta chain was retrieved from a study of blood T cell repertoires in COVID-19 (dated by TCRdb to about 2020). Regarding the complete study: The collaborator samples originated in the United States, Italy and Spain and spanned the acute and convalescent phases of COVID-19. The dataset comprised deeply sampled blood TCRbeta repertoires from subjects exposed to, actively infected with, or recovered from COVID-19. Samples came from the ongoing ImmuneRACE study (first 160 participants) plus 1,254 subjects from 6 global collaborators. Nearly every sample came with metadata listing a de-identified subject ID, COVID-19 status, age in years and sex. Where HLA class I and class II types were available, the types were taken from metadata supplied by the sample provider, not from assay-based typing. A freely available public database, intended as a resource for researchers studying the immune response to SARS-CoV-2, is where the repertoires were released. The material from the prospective study consisted of cDNA or gDNA derived from T cells, B-cell-depleted T cells, or PBMCs. Results the study describes overall, beyond this receptor: The quantity of clinical and demographic metadata differed by source and by participant and was supplied without curation.

Concerning this clone itself: The antigen it binds to is not known. The record has no base qualities; no much larger clone is one base away.

The CDR3 starts with the cysteine, ends with the phenylalanine, and has 13 residues. This entry keeps only the CDR3 DNA: 39 bases, framed from base 1. The germline V gene (reference sequence) gives CDR1 as SEHNR and CDR2 as FQNEAQ. Relative to germline, V is 4 bases shorter and J is 7 bases shorter, with 13 bases between their ends. Whole blood was collected in K2EDTA tubes by collaborating institutions according to the institutions' own protocols. For TCRbeta analysis, collaborator samples were shipped as frozen whole blood, as isolated PBMCs, or as DNA extracted from either sample type. TCRbeta CDR3 regions were amplified from genomic DNA by means of the immunoSEQ Assay, a bias-controlled multiplex PCR. The published analysis was carried out like this. Within the assay, amplification of reference gene primers was used to estimate how many nucleated cells each sample contained. Sequence reads were collapsed and filtered to measure the absolute abundance of every unique TCRbeta CDR3 rearrangement. Productive Simpson clonality was computed per sample as the square root of Simpson's diversity index over productive rearrangements. The immuneACCESS repertoire file appears here via TCRdb, limited to in-frame rearrangements. These files lack a portion of the clones; in checked studies, under half of the deficit traces to unresolved V genes, and the cause of the others is not known. V, J and clone size derive from that table, while D and trimming were established from the DNA sequence. In all, the sample holds more than 150,000 clones, and about nine tenths of those were seen once. The ten largest clones capture approximately 7% of the sample.

This receptor was taken from a man aged 40-50 years with acute or convalescent COVID-19. The V and J segments used are TRBV7-9 and TRBJ2-5; the D segment could be TRBD2, given 5 matching bases. The specimen sequenced was peripheral blood. The base sequence is TGTGCCAGCAGCTACCCGAACCGGGGGACCCAGTACTTC. The translation is CASSYPNRGTQYF.